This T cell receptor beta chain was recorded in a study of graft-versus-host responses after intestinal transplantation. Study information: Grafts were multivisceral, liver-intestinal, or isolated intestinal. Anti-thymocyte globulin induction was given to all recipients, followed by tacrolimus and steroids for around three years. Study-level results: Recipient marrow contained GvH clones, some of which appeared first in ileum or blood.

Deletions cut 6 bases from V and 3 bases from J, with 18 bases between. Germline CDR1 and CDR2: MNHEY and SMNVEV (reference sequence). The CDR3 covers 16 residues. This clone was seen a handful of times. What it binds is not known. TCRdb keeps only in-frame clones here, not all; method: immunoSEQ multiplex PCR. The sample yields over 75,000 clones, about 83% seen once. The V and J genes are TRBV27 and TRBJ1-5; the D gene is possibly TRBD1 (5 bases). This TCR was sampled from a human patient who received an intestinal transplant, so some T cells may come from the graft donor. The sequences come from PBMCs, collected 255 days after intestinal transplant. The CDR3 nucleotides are TGTGCCAGCAGCTTTACTGGGTTAGGGGCCAATCAGCCCCAGCATTTT. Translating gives CASSFTGLGANQPQHF.